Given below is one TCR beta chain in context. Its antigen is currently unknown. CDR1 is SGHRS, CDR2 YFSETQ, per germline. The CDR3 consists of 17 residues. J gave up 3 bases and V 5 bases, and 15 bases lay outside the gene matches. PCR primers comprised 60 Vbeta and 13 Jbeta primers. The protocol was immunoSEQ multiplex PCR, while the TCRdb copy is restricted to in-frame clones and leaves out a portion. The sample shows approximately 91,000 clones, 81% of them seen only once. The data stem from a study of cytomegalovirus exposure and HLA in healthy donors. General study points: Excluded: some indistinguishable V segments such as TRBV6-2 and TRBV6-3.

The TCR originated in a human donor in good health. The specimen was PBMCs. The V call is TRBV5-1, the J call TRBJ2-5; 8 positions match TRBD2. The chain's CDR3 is CASRGPRGGGPEETQYF. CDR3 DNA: TGCGCCAGCAGGGGCCCTCGGGGGGGAGGGCCTGAAGAGACCCAGTACTTC.